These 24 T cell receptor beta chains were all obtained from the same sample, sequenced in a study of T-cell reconstitution after alpha-beta-depleted transplantation in children. Preparation of the TCRbeta library used unique molecular identifiers. TCRdb reprocessed the PCR reads with MiXCR, giving one entry per CDR3 protein. The table shows approximately 400,000 distinct CDR3 sequences, with about 17% occurring only once. The material was PBMCs, mostly from graft donor cells, obtained 360 days after TCRalphabeta/CD19-depleted stem cell transplant. The receptors shown here come from a boy under two years old who had a stem cell transplant for Wiskott-Aldrich syndrome, so the T cells may come from the graft donor.

This chain connects TRBV28 to TRBJ2-7; D perhaps matches TRBD2 (6 bases). Germline assignment: CDR1 MDHEN and CDR2 SYDVKM. The CDR3 sequence is 15 residues long. Trimming removed 5 bases from V and 5 bases from J, with 19 bases in between. This CDR3 reads CASSLTRRGADEQYF. The CDR3, as DNA: TGTGCCAGCAGTCTAACCAGGAGGGGAGCCGACGAGCAGTACTTC.

The chain joins TRBV6-5 to TRBJ1-4; D not certain. V was cut by 5 bases and J by 0 bases, with 10 bases left in between. In germline, CDR1 is MNHEY, CDR2 SVGAGI. This CDR3 is built from 15 residues. The CDR3 sequence: CASSLRPATNEKLFF. CDR3 sequence (DNA): TGTGCCAGCAGTCTACGGCCCGCAACTAATGAAAAACTGTTTTTT.

This clonotype was counted only a few times. The chain combines TRBV4-3 with TRBJ2-2, with TRBD2 matching 7 bases. The CDR3 covers 16 residues. Germline lookup yields CDR1 LGHNA and CDR2 YSLEER. The V and J ends lost 7 bases and 5 bases, in that order; junction bases with no gene match: 13. CDR3 protein: CASKLGREEPTGELFF. The DNA of the CDR3 is TGCGCCAGCAAGTTGGGGAGGGAGGAACCTACCGGGGAGCTGTTTTTT.

V and J are TRBV6-5 and TRBJ1-4; TRBD1 is a possible D gene (6 bases). Germline values: CDR1 MNHEY, CDR2 SVGAGI. V was pared by 10 bases and J by 2 bases, with 17 bases between. This CDR3 contains 15 residues. Written as DNA, the CDR3 is TGTGCCACACAAACAGGGACTCTTACTAATGAAAAACTGTTTTTT. Translation gives CATQTGTLTNEKLFF.

V and J are TRBV7-2 and TRBJ2-7, with D possibly matching TRBD2 (6 bases). Germline assignment: CDR1 SGHTA and CDR2 FQGNSA. V lost 1 base and J lost 0, with 10 bases in between. This CDR3 has 15 residues. CDR3: CASSLGSGRSYEQYF. Here the CDR3 DNA reads TGTGCCAGCAGCTTAGGTAGCGGCCGCTCCTACGAGCAGTACTTC.

There are a few counts of this clonotype. This sequence joins TRBV12-3 or TRBV12-4 and TRBJ2-7, with TRBD1 identical over 9 bases. With V trimmed by 7 bases and J by 6 bases, 10 bases remained unmatched. The CDR3 has 14 residues. The CDR3 is CASTREGQGGEQYF. The CDR3 nucleotides read TGTGCCAGCACCCGAGAGGGACAGGGCGGCGAGCAGTACTTC.

The J gene is TRBJ2-2, the V gene TRBV5-1; D not resolved. Germline CDR1 reads SGHRS; CDR2 reads YFSETQ. The CDR3 contains 16 residues. V was clipped by 1 base and J by 8 bases, with 18 bases between them. CDR3 nucleotides: TGCGCCAGCAGCTTGACTGGCAGTAGGGCGTCGGGGGAGCTGTTTTTT. Amino acid sequence: CASSLTGSRASGELFF.

This clonotype was observed a handful of times. The V and J genes are TRBV11-2 and TRBJ2-3; D is perhaps TRBD2 (5 bases). Germline V lookup: CDR1 SGHAT, CDR2 FQNNGV. The CDR3 consists of 14 residues. V dropped 1 base and J dropped 1 base, with 6 bases sitting between them. For the CDR3, the DNA is TGTGCCAGCAGCTTAGCAGCGGGCACAGATACGCAGTATTTT. It encodes CASSLAAGTDTQYF.

The J gene is TRBJ2-5, the V gene TRBV29-1; 7 nucleotides line up with TRBD1. This CDR3 contains 13 residues. The germline V gene encodes CDR1 SQVTM and CDR2 ANQGSEA. The J segment lost 5 bases and the V segment lost 3 bases, leaving 6 bases of the junction unmatched. CDR3 residues: CSVEETGTETQYF. In DNA, the CDR3 is TGCAGCGTTGAGGAGACAGGGACGGAGACCCAGTACTTC.

The sample holds many counts of this clonotype. The V and J genes are TRBV20-1 and TRBJ2-7, with D possibly matching TRBD1 (5 bases). Germline-derived CDR1 and CDR2 are DFQATT and SNEGSKA (reference sequence). CDR3 length: 12 residues. Trimming removed 8 bases at V and 5 bases at J, with 16 bases between. CDR3 sequence (DNA): TGCAGTCCGTTCTCAGGGCCGGACGAGCAGTACTTC. As protein: CSPFSGPDEQYF.

This clonotype was counted between two and nine times. This sequence joins TRBV11-2 and TRBJ2-2; 7 bases line up with TRBD1. The trim removed 3 bases at V and 2 bases at J, leaving 6 bases unmatched. Germline V gene sequence: CDR1 SGHAT, CDR2 FQNNGV. There are 16 residues in the CDR3. CDR3 sequence (DNA): TGTGCCAGCAGCTTGGCTGGACAGGTTAACACCGGGGAGCTGTTTTTT. It yields the protein CASSLAGQVNTGELFF. The variable domain in full, completed from reference TRBV11-2 and TRBJ2-2, reads EAGVAQSPRYKIIEKRQSVAFWCNPISGHATLYWYQQILGQGPKLLIQFQNNGVVDDSQLPKDRFSAERLKGVDSTLKIQPAKLEDSAVYLCASSLAGQVNTGELFFGEGSRLTVL.

This clonotype was detected only a few times. The chain has TRBV20-1 and TRBJ2-7, with D tentatively TRBD1 (5 bases). In germline, CDR1 is DFQATT, CDR2 SNEGSKA (reference sequence). This CDR3 has 13 residues. Trimming removed 0 bases at V and 5 bases at J, with 11 bases between. CDR3 protein: CSARDAGKHEQYF. The CDR3, as DNA: TGCAGTGCTAGAGACGCAGGGAAGCACGAGCAGTACTTC.

This clonotype was observed a few times. The chain recombines TRBV25-1 with TRBJ1-3; D gene ambiguous. V was shortened by 5 bases and J by 0 bases, with 8 bases between the two germline ends. The CDR3 is 14 amino acids. CDR1 and CDR2 (germline): MGHDK, SYGVNS. The CDR3 here is CASSQTSSGNTIYF. The CDR3 nucleotides read TGTGCCAGCAGTCAGACCAGCTCTGGAAACACCATATATTTT.

The gene calls are TRBV14 and TRBJ2-7; TRBD2 matches 9 bases. This CDR3 contains 18 residues. V dropped 0 bases and J dropped 6; count of bases not matched to a gene: 15. Looked up from germline, CDR1 is SGHDN and CDR2 is FVKESK. The CDR3 sequence: CASSQEGPLAGNFGEQYF. In DNA, the CDR3 is TGTGCCAGCAGCCAAGAAGGGCCACTAGCGGGTAACTTTGGCGAGCAGTACTTC.

This clonotype was recorded a few times. V gene TRBV20-1 combines with J gene TRBJ2-7; tentative D call: TRBD2 (6 bases). The CDR3 has 13 amino acids. Trimming removed 4 bases at V and 2 bases at J, with 12 bases between. The germline gives CDR1 DFQATT, CDR2 SNEGSKA (reference sequence). In DNA, the CDR3 is TGCAGTGCTATAGCGGACGGAACCTACGAGCAGTACTTC. Its translation: CSAIADGTYEQYF.

The chain recombines TRBV12-3 or TRBV12-4 with TRBJ2-7, with a weak D call TRBD2 (5 bases). The CDR3 runs to 14 residues. Between the trimmed V and J ends, which lost 2 bases and 5 bases, there was a span of 13 bases. Here the CDR3 reads CASSLRSPGNEQYF. Written as DNA, the CDR3 is TGTGCCAGCAGTTTAAGGAGCCCCGGGAACGAGCAGTACTTC.

The gene calls are TRBV19 and TRBJ2-5, with 9 positions matching TRBD2. The V segment lost 1 base and the J segment 4 bases; nucleotides outside the gene matches: 4. Germline loops: CDR1 LNHDA, CDR2 SQIVND (reference sequence). This CDR3 comprises 15 residues. CDR3 sequence (DNA): TGTGCCAGTAGTATAGGCGGGAGGGCTATAGAGACCCAGTACTTC. Its protein is CASSIGGRAIETQYF.

This clonotype was counted a few times. The gene calls are TRBV5-1 and TRBJ2-5; TRBD1 aligns across 8 bases. The CDR3 covers 13 residues. The V gene end was trimmed by 3 bases and the J gene end by 10 bases; junction bases not matched to a gene: 8. CDR1 is SGHRS, CDR2 YFSETQ, per germline. CDR3 sequence: CASSYLGQGFQYF. The CDR3 bases are TGCGCCAGCAGCTACCTTGGACAGGGCTTCCAGTACTTC.

This clonotype has just a few counts. The limits of the CDR3 on the DNA are not certain, so only TCRdb's listed CDR3 is given. J is TRBJ2-1 and V is TRBV6-6. The CDR3 spans 12 residues, counting both ends. Per germline, CDR1 MNHNY and CDR2 SVGAGI (reference sequence). This CDR3 reads CASSYFGNEQFF.

This clonotype has at least ten counts. The V and J genes are TRBV5-5 and TRBJ1-4; D unresolved. The CDR3 loop spans 15 amino acids. The ends were cut back, 4 bases at V and 4 bases at J, with 14 bases in the middle. Germline CDR1 SGHKS, CDR2 YYEKEE (reference sequence). The CDR3 DNA reads as TGTGCCAGCAGCGGCCCCAGTACGGGTAATGAAAAACTGTTTTTT. As protein: CASSGPSTGNEKLFF.

This clonotype came up a few times. The chain joins TRBV7-2 to TRBJ2-3; 13 bases map to TRBD2. The V gene end was trimmed by 4 bases and the J gene end by 3 bases; junction bases not matched to a gene: 7. The germline V gene encodes CDR1 SGHTA and CDR2 FQGNSA. This CDR3 region has 17 residues. CDR3 DNA: TGTGCCAGCAGCTCCATAGGACTAGCGGGAGAGACAGATACGCAGTATTTT. Its protein is CASSSIGLAGETDTQYF.

The chain combines TRBV15 with TRBJ2-3; 10 bases match TRBD2. V lost 3 bases, J lost 3 bases, and 12 bases stayed unmatched. Germline assignment: CDR1 LNHNV and CDR2 YYDKDF (reference sequence). This CDR3 contains 18 residues. Here the CDR3 reads CATSRAKSGGGATDTQYF. The CDR3 DNA follows: TGTGCCACCAGCAGGGCAAAGAGCGGGGGGGGTGCGACAGATACGCAGTATTTT.

V is TRBV20-1 and J is TRBJ1-2; D is ambiguous. The CDR3 totals 13 residues. V lost 1 base to trimming and J lost 4 bases, with 10 bases between them. The V gene's germline CDR1 is DFQATT and CDR2 SNEGSKA (reference sequence). CDR3 coding DNA: TGCAGTGCTAGAGTTGAGACTGGCTATGGCTACACCTTC. Translated: CSARVETGYGYTF.

The chain carries TRBV27 and TRBJ2-7; 7 nucleotides match TRBD1. Trimming took 0 bases from V and 4 from J; bases not matched to a gene: 9. The germline CDR1 and CDR2 sequences are MNHEY and SMNVEV (reference sequence). CDR3 length: 16 amino acids. DNA for the CDR3: TGTGCCAGCAGTTTATCAGCCCCCCCGACAGGGTACGAGCAGTACTTC. Translation gives CASSLSAPPTGYEQYF.